This TCR beta chain was obtained from a study of T cell responses to AZD1222 COVID-19 vaccine. Study conclusions and caveats: Increased Spike-specific TCR breadth and depth were observed after two AZD1222 doses.

Profiled with immunoSEQ multiplex PCR; TCRdb holds only in-frame clones, not every one. Here the sample spans about 91,000 clones, approximately 91% being singletons. Trimming stripped 1 base from V and 5 bases from J, with 14 bases between. The CDR3 has 15 residues. Germline V gene data show CDR1 as SGHVS and CDR2 as FQNEAQ. As regards this clone: Its antigen is currently unknown.

This sequence originates from an adult in good health. The chain recombines TRBV7-8 with TRBJ1-1, with a weak D call TRBD1 (6 bases). The sample in question was peripheral blood, obtained on day 0 of AZD1222 vaccination. The CDR3 nucleotides read TGTGCCAGCAGCTTAGTCGGCGGGGGCTGGACTGAAGCTTTCTTT. Translated: CASSLVGGGWTEAFF.